This T cell receptor (beta chain) emerged from a study of blood T cells in healthy people across ages. Study-level points and caveats: Strong correlation existed between TCR beta diversity and naive T cell percentage. Among T cells, TCR beta diversity per million cells dropped roughly linearly as age rose.

About 10 milliliters of peripheral blood were drawn from each donor. Every sample had a minimum of 6 million PBMCs isolated. This clonotype was recorded a few times. Its antigen is unknown. Together with a sample-barcoded 5' primer, a J-beta primer mix was included in a second PCR lasting roughly 6 to 12 cycles. TCRdb itself ran the 5' RACE reads through MiXCR, one entry per CDR3 protein. The data hold more than 1.4 million distinct CDR3 sequences, with 40% to 50% observed a single time. Material for sequencing was blood. The sequence was obtained from a woman aged 18-35 years in good health.

This chain's CDR3 is CSVEEWDGQNTEAFF. The CDR3 nucleotides read TGCAGCGTTGAAGAGTGGGACGGCCAGAACACTGAAGCTTTCTTT. The chain combines TRBV29-1 with TRBJ1-1; a possible D gene is TRBD1 (5 bases). CDR1 is SQVTM, CDR2 ANQGSEA, per germline. The length of the CDR3 is 15 residues. The V end was cut by 0 bases, the J end by 1 base, with 12 bases between.